The sequence of this T cell receptor beta chain was determined in a study of coeliac disease (dated by TCRdb to 2022 to 2024). For context, the study as a whole: Each coeliac patient fell into one of three classes: newly diagnosed active disease, refractory coeliac disease type I, or disease kept under control by a gluten-free diet. High-resolution HLA typing was unavailable, so biased TRBV7-2 usage was queried as a proof of principle. The study applied next-generation sequencing of rearranged TRB and TRG CDR3 regions to small intestinal lymphocyte fractions from coeliac and non-coeliac patients. The goal was to describe the TR repertoires of small intestinal T cells in active coeliac disease, in refractory type I coeliac disease, and in coeliac disease treated with a gluten-free diet. A total of approximately 30 patients were included in the full study, of whom around 22 had serologically confirmed coeliac disease and 8 were controls with non-small intestinal disorders. TRB sequencing worked for samples from 26 to 35 subjects, and these included approximately 25 paired bulk unsorted intraepithelial and lamina propria cell samples.

About this clone itself: Its cognate antigen has yet to be identified. No clone much larger than this one lies a single base away; base qualities are absent.

Results the study describes overall, beyond this receptor: For the most part, TRB repertoires were private, with most amino acid sequences found in only one sample, and V-gene usage showed no significant difference across disease groups. The authors judged the approach to be unsuitable for unbiased detection of gliadin-specific T cells, because gliadin-specific T cells are scarce and rarely shared between patients. Separating intraepithelial cells from lamina propria cells did not give high-purity fractions, so cross-contamination between the two compartments may have occurred. Published gliadin-specific TRB sequences were detected in about 45% of the 18 coeliac lamina propria samples but in only 1 of 6 controls. Compared with controls, active coeliac intraepithelial and lamina propria samples had TRB and TRG repertoires of lower clonality, which suggests that diverse T cells were recruited.

Cells were frozen in aliquots of 400,000 to 600,000 in DMSO/FBS in liquid nitrogen, and a single aliquot from each fraction was used for sequencing. Every one of the 30 patients in the study had endoscopy and a small intestinal biopsy. To release lamina propria cells, the biopsy tissue left over after intraepithelial cell isolation was digested with collagenase. The Qiagen DNeasy blood extraction kit was used to extract genomic DNA from the frozen unsorted cell fractions. There are 18 amino acids in the CDR3, from cysteine to phenylalanine inclusive. Only the CDR3 DNA stays, 54 bases, in frame from base 1. At the junction V is shortened by 4 bases and J by 5 bases; bases outside the gene matches: 16. CDR1 and CDR2 are drawn from the germline V gene: SGHTA, FQGNSA. The library was generated by the immunoSEQ multiplex PCR assay. Using reverse primers that targeted J gene segments together with forward primers that targeted V gene segments, the TR loci were amplified in a multiplexed PCR. The amplified CDR3 regions were sequenced using the Illumina HiSeq System. The study's own analysis went as follows. A nearest-neighbour algorithm merged closely related reads to remove PCR and sequencing errors and collapse data into unique sequences. Repertoires were summarised by clonality and by T cell density, defined as TR molecules per amount of genomic DNA input. Public TRs were defined as CDR3 amino acid sequences in at least 80% of unsorted samples, then tested for differential abundance between coeliac and control samples. Every lamina propria sample was searched for matches to a list of 200 to 250 published gliadin-specific TRB sequences. Kruskal-Wallis tests followed by Dunn post-tests were used to test for differences in clonality and density between disease groups. The source is immuneACCESS, and TCRdb retained only in-frame sequences with V and J called. Part of the clones is not carried over; for the studies checked, unresolved V genes explain less than half of this, and the remainder is unexplained. That table gives V, J and clone size, and the DNA gave D and trimming. The sample contains about 6,700 clones, 60% to 80% of them found a single time. Under 4.5% of the sample comes from the top ten.

The sample was lamina propria lymphocytes from the gut. Interpreted using the paper, the cell subset or site label stands for: lamina propria cell (LPC) fraction of small intestinal biopsy. The rearrangement joined TRBV7-2 to TRBJ2-7; TRBD2 lines up with 11 middle nucleotides. This receptor was taken from a woman aged 18 to 35 with active celiac disease. This receptor has the CDR3 CASSSPAMVAGGSHEQYF. The bases are TGTGCCAGCAGCTCCCCGGCGATGGTAGCGGGAGGGTCTCACGAGCAGTACTTC.